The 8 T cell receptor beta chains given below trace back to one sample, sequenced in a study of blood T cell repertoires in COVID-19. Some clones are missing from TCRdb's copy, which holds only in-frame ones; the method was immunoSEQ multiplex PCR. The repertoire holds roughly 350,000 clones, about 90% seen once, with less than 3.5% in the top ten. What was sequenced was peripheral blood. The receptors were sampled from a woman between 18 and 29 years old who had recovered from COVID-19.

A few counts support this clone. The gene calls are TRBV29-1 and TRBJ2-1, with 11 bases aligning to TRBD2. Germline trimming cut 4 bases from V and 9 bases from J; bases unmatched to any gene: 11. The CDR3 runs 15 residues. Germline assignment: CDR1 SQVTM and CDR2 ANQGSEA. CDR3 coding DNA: TGCAGCGTTGGGGGTCCCCTAGCGGGAGGCGGTGAGCAGTTCTTC. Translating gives CSVGGPLAGGGEQFF.

CDR3 in DNA: TGTGCCAGTAGTATAGCCGGGACAGACTATGGCTACACCTTC. It specifies CASSIAGTDYGYTF. The chain carries TRBV19 and TRBJ1-2, with 7 nucleotides matching TRBD1. Germline V CDR1 and CDR2: LNHDA, SQIVND (reference sequence). The CDR3 length is 14 residues. The V gene end was trimmed by 1 base and the J gene end by 3 bases; junction bases not matched to a gene: 2.

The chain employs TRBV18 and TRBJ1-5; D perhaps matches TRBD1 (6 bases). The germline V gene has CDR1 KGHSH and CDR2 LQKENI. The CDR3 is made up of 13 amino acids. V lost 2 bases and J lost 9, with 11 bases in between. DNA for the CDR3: TGTGCCAGCTCACCAAATGGGGGCTGGCCCCAGCATTTT. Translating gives CASSPNGGWPQHF.

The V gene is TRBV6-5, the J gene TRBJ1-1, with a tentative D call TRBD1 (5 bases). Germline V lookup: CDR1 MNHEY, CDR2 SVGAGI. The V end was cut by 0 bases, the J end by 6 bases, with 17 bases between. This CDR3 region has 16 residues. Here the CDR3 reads CASSYSFLAGLAEAFF. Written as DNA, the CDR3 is TGTGCCAGCAGTTACTCGTTCCTGGCAGGGCTAGCTGAAGCTTTCTTT.

CDR3 nucleotide sequence: TGTGCCAGCAGTTCCGATCCTATGACCGGGGAGCTGTTTTTT. Amino acid sequence: CASSSDPMTGELFF. J is TRBJ2-2 and V is TRBV5-4; D ambiguous. CDR1 and CDR2 from the germline V gene are SGHNT and YYREEE (reference sequence). The CDR3 spans 14 residues. V lost 5 bases to trimming and J lost 5 bases, with 13 bases between them.

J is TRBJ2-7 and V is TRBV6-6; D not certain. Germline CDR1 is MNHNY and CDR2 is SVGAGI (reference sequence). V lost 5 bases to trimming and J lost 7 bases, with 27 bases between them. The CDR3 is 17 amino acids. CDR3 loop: CASSQTKARSIGIEQYV. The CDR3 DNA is TGTGCCAGCAGTCAGACGAAGGCTAGATCGATTGGTATTGAGCAGTACGTC.

CDR3 sequence reads: CATSDPTSGRAPSTDTQYF. CDR3 bases: TGTGCCACCAGTGACCCGACTAGCGGGAGGGCCCCTAGCACAGATACGCAGTATTTT. The rearrangement joins TRBV24-1 to TRBJ2-3; 14 nucleotides agree with TRBD2. The CDR3 loop spans 19 amino acids. Trimming cost V 4 bases and J 0 bases; bases outside gene matches: 8. The V gene's germline CDR1 is KGHDR and CDR2 SFDVKD.

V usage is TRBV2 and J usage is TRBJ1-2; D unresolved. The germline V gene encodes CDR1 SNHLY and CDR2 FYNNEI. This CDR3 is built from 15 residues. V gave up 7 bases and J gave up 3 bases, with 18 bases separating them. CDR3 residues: CASKDPGRRDYGYTF. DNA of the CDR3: TGTGCCAGCAAAGACCCGGGGAGGAGAGACTATGGCTACACCTTC.